A single sample is the source of the 12 T cell receptor beta chains below, sequenced in a study of OX40 agonist ivuxolimab in advanced cancers. The data were produced by immunoSEQ multiplex PCR, yet TCRdb's version contains in-frame clones alone and is incomplete. The sample lists approximately 89,000 clones; 88% were seen once. Source: CD4+ or CD8+ T cells sorted from blood, taken in a trial of the OX40 agonist ivuxolimab. The receptors stem from an adult with an advanced solid tumor such as melanoma, head and neck, liver or kidney cancer.

In DNA, the CDR3 is TGTGCCAGCAGCCCGACTAGCGGGAACACAGATACGCAGTATTTT. Translation: CASSPTSGNTDTQYF. V and J are TRBV7-2 and TRBJ2-3; 11 bases fit TRBD2. V shed 5 bases and J 2 bases; nucleotides not matched to a gene: 3. The CDR3 covers 15 residues. The germline V gene encodes CDR1 SGHTA and CDR2 FQGNSA.

The chain combines TRBV7-3 with TRBJ2-7; 12 nucleotides align to TRBD2. Germline-derived CDR1 and CDR2 are SGHTA and FQGTGA. This CDR3 has 17 residues. Germline trimming cut 4 bases from V and 0 bases from J; bases unmatched to any gene: 7. As DNA, the CDR3 is TGTGCCAGCAGCTCTAGGGCGACTAGCGGGAGCTCCTACGAGCAGTACTTC. It translates to CASSSRATSGSSYEQYF.

The chain is built from TRBV27 and TRBJ1-6, with D perhaps TRBD1 (5 bases). CDR1 MNHEY and CDR2 SMNVEV come from the germline V gene (reference sequence). CDR3 length: 14 amino acids. Trimming pared 6 bases from V and 6 bases from J, leaving 12 bases between. The CDR3 coding sequence is TGTGCCAGCAGGGAGGAACAGGCTAATTCACCCCTCCACTTT. It translates to CASREEQANSPLHF.

The CDR3 DNA follows: TGTGCCAGTAGTAAGGGACCGCAAGAGACCCAGTACTTC. Translation gives CASSKGPQETQYF. J is TRBJ2-5 and V is TRBV19, with D possibly being TRBD1 or TRBD2 (5 bases each). This CDR3 is built from 13 residues. Germline CDR1 LNHDA, CDR2 SQIVND (reference sequence). The germline V and J ends were trimmed by 4 bases and 2 bases, with 8 bases remaining between them.

This clone has more than one count but fewer than ten. The genes are TRBV11-1 and TRBJ2-2, with 14 positions matching TRBD2. The ends lost 2 bases at V and 8 bases at J; junction bases unmatched: 10. CDR1 SGHAT and CDR2 FQDESV come from the germline V gene (reference sequence). The CDR3 totals 18 residues. CDR3 residues: CASSLLAGLAGVRGELFF. CDR3 DNA sequence: TGTGCCAGCAGCTTATTGGCGGGACTAGCGGGAGTGAGGGGGGAGCTGTTTTTT.

The chain is built from TRBV7-9 and TRBJ2-3; no reliable D call. Germline CDR1 SEHNR, CDR2 FQNEAQ (reference sequence). V was cut by 1 base and J by 4 bases, with 9 bases left in between. CDR3 size: 14 residues. The CDR3 DNA reads TGTGCCAGCAGCTTAGATAGTCAGGCAGATACGCAGTATTTT. It codes for CASSLDSQADTQYF.

The CDR3 loop reads CASVPGQGMGNIQYF. The CDR3 DNA is TGTGCCAGCGTGCCGGGGCAGGGGATGGGAAACATTCAGTACTTC. The chain combines TRBV2 with TRBJ2-4; D possibly corresponds to TRBD1 (6 bases). Germline CDR1 SNHLY, CDR2 FYNNEI. V shed 8 bases and J shed 6 bases, with 20 bases lying between them. This CDR3 is 15 amino acids long. The entire variable domain, with the rest obtained from reference TRBV2 and TRBJ2-4, is as follows: EPEVTQTPSHQVTQMGQEVILRCVPISNHLYFYWYRQILGQKVEFLVSFYNNEISEKSEIFDDQFSVERPDGSNFTLKIRSTKLEDSAMYFCASVPGQGMGNIQYFGAGTRLSVL.

This sequence joins TRBV30 and TRBJ2-5; 7 bases match TRBD1. The CDR3 contains 11 residues. Looked up from germline, CDR1 is GTSNPN and CDR2 is SVGIG (reference sequence). With V trimmed by 3 bases and J by 12 bases, 7 bases remained unmatched. This CDR3 reads CAWRSGQAKYF. The CDR3 DNA reads as TGTGCCTGGAGGTCCGGACAGGCAAAGTACTTC.

The chain links TRBV28 to TRBJ1-5; D is perhaps TRBD1 (5 bases). This CDR3 region has 15 residues. From germline, CDR1 is MDHEN and CDR2 SYDVKM. V was pared by 2 bases and J by 2 bases, with 10 bases between. CDR3 nucleotide sequence: TGTGCCAGCAGTTTAGGCGGGGCGGGCAATCAGCCCCAGCATTTT. Amino acids: CASSLGGAGNQPQHF.

The chain uses TRBV18 and TRBJ2-7; TRBD2 agrees at 10 bases. The germline V gene has CDR1 KGHSH and CDR2 LQKENI. Trimming at V came to 2 bases and at J to 6 bases, leaving 4 bases not matched to a gene. This CDR3 contains 14 residues. The CDR3 DNA reads TGTGCCAGCTCACCAGTCACTAGCGGGACCGAGCAGTACTTC. Translation: CASSPVTSGTEQYF.

The chain combines TRBV28 with TRBJ1-4; the match to TRBD1 covers 7 bases. CDR3 size: 15 residues. Germline V lookup: CDR1 MDHEN, CDR2 SYDVKM. The trim removed 3 bases at V and 5 bases at J, leaving 6 bases unmatched. The CDR3 DNA reads as TGTGCCAGCAGTTTTAGGGCAGGGGGGAATGAAAAACTGTTTTTT. It encodes CASSFRAGGNEKLFF.

The chain links TRBV30 to TRBJ2-7, with TRBD2 as a possible D gene (6 bases). Trimming cost V 5 bases and J 1 base, with 6 bases left between them. In germline, CDR1 is GTSNPN, CDR2 SVGIG (reference sequence). The CDR3 spans 11 residues. CDR3 nucleotide sequence: TGTGCCTGGGGGACTTCCTACGAGCAGTACTTC. Amino acids: CAWGTSYEQYF.